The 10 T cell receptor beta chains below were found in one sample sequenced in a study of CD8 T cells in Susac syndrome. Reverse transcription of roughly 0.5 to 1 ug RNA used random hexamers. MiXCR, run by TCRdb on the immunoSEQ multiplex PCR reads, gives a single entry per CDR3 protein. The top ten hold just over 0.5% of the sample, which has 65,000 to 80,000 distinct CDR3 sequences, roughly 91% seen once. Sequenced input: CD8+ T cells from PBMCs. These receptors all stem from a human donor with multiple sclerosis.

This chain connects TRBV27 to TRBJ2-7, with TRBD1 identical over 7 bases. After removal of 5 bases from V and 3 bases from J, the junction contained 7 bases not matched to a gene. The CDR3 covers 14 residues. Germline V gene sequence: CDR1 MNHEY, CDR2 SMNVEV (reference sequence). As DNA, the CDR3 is TGTGCCAGCAGTATACGGACAGGAATCTACGAGCAGTACTTC. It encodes CASSIRTGIYEQYF.

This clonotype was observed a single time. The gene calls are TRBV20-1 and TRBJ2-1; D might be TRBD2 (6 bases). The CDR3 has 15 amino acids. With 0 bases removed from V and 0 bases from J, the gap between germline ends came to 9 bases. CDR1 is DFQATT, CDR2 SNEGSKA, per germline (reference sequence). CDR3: CSARDRRGSYNEQFF. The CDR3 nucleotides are TGCAGTGCTAGAGATAGGCGGGGCTCCTACAATGAGCAGTTCTTC.

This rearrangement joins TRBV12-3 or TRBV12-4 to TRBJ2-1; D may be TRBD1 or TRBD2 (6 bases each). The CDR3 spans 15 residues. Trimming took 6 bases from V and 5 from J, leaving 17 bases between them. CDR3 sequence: CASRADFRGDNEQFF. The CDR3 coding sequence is TGTGCCAGCAGGGCGGACTTTAGGGGGGACAATGAGCAGTTCTTC.

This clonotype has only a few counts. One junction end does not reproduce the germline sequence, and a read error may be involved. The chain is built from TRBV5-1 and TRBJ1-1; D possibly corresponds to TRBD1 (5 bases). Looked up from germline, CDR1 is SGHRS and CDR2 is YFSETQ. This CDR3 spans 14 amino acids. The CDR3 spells CASSLAPAGTEAFF. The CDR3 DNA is TGCGCCAGCAGCTTGGCCCCGGCTGGGACTGAAGCTTTTTTT.

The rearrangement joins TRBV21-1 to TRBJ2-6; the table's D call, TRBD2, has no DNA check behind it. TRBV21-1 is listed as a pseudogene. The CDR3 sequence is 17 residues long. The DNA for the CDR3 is TGTGCCAGCAGCCCCCCGCTGTGTGGCTCCGGGGCCAACGTCCTGACTTTC. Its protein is CASSPPLCGSGANVLTF.

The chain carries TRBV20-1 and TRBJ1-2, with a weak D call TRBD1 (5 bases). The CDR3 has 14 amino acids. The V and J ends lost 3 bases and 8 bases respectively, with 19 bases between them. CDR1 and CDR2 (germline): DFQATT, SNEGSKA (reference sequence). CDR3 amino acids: CSARDREGLEGYTF. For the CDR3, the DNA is TGCAGTGCTAGGGATAGAGAGGGGTTGGAGGGCTACACCTTC.

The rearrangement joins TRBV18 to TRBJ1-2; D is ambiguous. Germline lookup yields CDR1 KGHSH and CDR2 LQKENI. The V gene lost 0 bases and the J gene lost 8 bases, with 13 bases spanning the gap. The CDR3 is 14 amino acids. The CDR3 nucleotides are TGTGCCAGCTCACCACCCGGGGTTTATTTGGGCTACACCTTC. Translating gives CASSPPGVYLGYTF.

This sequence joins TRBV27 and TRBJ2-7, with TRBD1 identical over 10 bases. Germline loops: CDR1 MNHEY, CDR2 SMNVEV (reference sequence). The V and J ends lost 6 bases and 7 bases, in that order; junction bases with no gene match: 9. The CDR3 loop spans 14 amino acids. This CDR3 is CASSFRTGGTEQYF. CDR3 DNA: TGTGCCAGCAGCTTTAGGACAGGGGGAACAGAGCAGTACTTC.

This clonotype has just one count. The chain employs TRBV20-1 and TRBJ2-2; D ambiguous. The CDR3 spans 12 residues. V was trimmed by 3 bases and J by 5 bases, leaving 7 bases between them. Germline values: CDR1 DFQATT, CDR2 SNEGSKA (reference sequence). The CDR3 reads CSASEPTGELFF. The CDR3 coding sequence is TGCAGTGCTAGTGAACCAACCGGGGAGCTGTTTTTT.

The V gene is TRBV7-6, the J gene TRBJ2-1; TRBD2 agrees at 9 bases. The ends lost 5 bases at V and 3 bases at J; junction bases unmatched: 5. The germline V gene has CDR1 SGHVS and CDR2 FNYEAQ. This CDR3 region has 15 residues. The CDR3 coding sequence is TGTGCCAGCAGCCGAATAGCGGGAGTCTACAATGAGCAGTTCTTC. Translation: CASSRIAGVYNEQFF.